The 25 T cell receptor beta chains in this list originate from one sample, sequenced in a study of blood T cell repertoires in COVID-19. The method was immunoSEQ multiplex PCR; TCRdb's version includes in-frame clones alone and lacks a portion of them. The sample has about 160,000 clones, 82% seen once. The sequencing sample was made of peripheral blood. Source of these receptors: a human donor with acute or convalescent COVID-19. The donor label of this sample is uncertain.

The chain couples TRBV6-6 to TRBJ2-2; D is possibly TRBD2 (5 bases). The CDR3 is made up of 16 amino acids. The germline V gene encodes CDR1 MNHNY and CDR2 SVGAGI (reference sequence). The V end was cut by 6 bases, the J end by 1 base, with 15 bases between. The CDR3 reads CASRSHFAGNTGELFF. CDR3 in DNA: TGTGCCAGCAGATCCCACTTTGCGGGGAACACCGGGGAGCTGTTTTTT.

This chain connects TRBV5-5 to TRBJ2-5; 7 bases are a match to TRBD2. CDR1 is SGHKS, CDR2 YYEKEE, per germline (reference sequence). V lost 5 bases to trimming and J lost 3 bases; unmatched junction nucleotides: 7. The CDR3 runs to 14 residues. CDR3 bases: TGTGCCAGCAGTACCGGACTAGTTGAAGAGACCCAGTACTTC. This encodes CASSTGLVEETQYF.

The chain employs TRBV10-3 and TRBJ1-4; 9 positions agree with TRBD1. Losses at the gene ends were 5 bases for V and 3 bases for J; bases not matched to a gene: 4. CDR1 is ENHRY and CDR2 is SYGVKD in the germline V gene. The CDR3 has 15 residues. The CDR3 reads CAISPGQGSNEKLFF. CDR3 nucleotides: TGTGCCATCAGTCCGGGACAGGGTTCTAATGAAAAACTGTTTTTT.

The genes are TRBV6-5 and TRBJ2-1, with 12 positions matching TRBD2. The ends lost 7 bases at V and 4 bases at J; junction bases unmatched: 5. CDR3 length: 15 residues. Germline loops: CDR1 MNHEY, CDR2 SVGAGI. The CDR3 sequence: CASTRTSGEYNEQFF. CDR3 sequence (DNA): TGTGCCAGCACTAGGACTAGCGGGGAATACAATGAGCAGTTCTTC.

This CDR3 reads CASSGSYQETQYF. CDR3 in DNA: TGTGCCAGCAGTGGCAGTTACCAAGAGACCCAGTACTTC. The V and J genes are TRBV2 and TRBJ2-5; D remains unclear. Germline V gene sequence: CDR1 SNHLY, CDR2 FYNNEI. V was shortened by 4 bases and J by 0 bases, with 6 bases between the two germline ends. This CDR3 contains 13 residues. Variable domain in full (rest from reference TRBV2 and TRBJ2-5): EPEVTQTPSHQVTQMGQEVILRCVPISNHLYFYWYRQILGQKVEFLVSFYNNEISEKSEIFDDQFSVERPDGSNFTLKIRSTKLEDSAMYFCASSGSYQETQYFGPGTRLLVL.

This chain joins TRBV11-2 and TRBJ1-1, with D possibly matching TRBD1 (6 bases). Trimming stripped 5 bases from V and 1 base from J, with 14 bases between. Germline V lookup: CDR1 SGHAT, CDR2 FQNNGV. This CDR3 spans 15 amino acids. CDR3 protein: CASSPDRSQNTEAFF. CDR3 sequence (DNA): TGTGCCAGCAGCCCTGACAGGAGTCAGAACACTGAAGCTTTCTTT.

The DNA of the CDR3 is TGTGCCAGCAGTCTAGCGGGGGGTTCTACCGGGGAGCTGTTTTTT. It specifies CASSLAGGSTGELFF. The rearrangement links TRBV6-5 to TRBJ2-2, with 11 nucleotides matching TRBD2. Looked up from germline, CDR1 is MNHEY and CDR2 is SVGAGI. With 5 bases clipped from V and 5 bases from J, the junction kept 4 bases outside the gene matches. The CDR3 runs 15 residues.

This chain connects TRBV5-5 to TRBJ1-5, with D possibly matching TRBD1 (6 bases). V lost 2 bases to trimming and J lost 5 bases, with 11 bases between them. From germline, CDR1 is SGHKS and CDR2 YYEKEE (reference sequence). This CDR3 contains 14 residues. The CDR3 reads CASSLVGGDQPQHF. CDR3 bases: TGTGCCAGCAGCTTAGTAGGGGGAGATCAGCCCCAGCATTTT. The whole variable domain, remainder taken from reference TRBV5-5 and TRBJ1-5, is DAGVTQSPTHLIKTRGQQVTLRCSPISGHKSVSWYQQVLGQGPQFIFQYYEKEERGRGNFPDRFSARQFPNYSSELNVNALLLGDSALYLCASSLVGGDQPQHFGDGTRLSIL.

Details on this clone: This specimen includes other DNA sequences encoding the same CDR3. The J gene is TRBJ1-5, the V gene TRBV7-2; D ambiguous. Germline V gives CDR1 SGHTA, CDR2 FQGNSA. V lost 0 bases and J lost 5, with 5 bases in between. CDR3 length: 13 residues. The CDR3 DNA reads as TGTGCCAGCAGCTTAGCGAGAGATCAGCCCCAGCATTTT. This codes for CASSLARDQPQHF.

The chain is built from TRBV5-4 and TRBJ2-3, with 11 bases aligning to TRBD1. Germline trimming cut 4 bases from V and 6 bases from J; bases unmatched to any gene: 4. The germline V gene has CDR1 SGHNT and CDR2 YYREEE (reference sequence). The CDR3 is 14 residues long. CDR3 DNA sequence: TGTGCCAGCAGCCCCGGGACAGGGGGGGATACGCAGTATTTT. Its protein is CASSPGTGGDTQYF. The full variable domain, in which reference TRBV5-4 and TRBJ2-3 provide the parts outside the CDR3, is ETGVTQSPTHLIKTRGQQVTLRCSSQSGHNTVSWYQQALGQGPQFIFQYYREEENGRGNFPPRFSGLQFPNYSSELNVNALELDDSALYLCASSPGTGGDTQYFGPGTRLTVL.

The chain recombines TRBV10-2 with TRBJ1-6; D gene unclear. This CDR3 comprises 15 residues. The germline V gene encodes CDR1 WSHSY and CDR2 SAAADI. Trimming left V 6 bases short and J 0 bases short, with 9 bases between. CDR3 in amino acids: CASREGSSYNSPLHF. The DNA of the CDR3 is TGCGCCAGCAGGGAGGGCAGCTCCTATAATTCACCCCTCCACTTT.

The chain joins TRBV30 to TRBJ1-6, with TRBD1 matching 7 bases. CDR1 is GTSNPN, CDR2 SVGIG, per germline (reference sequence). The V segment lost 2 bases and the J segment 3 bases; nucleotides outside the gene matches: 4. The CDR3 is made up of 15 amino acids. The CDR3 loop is CAWSRRGLYNSPLHF. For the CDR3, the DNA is TGTGCCTGGAGTAGAAGGGGGCTCTATAATTCACCCCTCCACTTT.

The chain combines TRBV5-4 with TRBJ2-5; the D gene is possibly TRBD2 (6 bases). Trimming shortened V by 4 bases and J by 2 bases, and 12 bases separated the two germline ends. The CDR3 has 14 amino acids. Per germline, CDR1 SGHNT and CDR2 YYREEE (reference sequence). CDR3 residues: CASSHPRGQETQYF. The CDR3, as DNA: TGTGCCAGCAGCCATCCCCGGGGGCAAGAGACCCAGTACTTC. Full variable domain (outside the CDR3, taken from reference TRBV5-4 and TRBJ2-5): ETGVTQSPTHLIKTRGQQVTLRCSSQSGHNTVSWYQQALGQGPQFIFQYYREEENGRGNFPPRFSGLQFPNYSSELNVNALELDDSALYLCASSHPRGQETQYFGPGTRLLVL.

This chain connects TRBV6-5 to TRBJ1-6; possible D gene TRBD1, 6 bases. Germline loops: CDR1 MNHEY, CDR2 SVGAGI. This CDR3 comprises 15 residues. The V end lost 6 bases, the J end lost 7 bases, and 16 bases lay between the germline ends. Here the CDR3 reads CASRPPGQTNSPLHF. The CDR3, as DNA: TGTGCCAGCAGACCCCCCGGACAGACCAATTCACCCCTCCACTTT.

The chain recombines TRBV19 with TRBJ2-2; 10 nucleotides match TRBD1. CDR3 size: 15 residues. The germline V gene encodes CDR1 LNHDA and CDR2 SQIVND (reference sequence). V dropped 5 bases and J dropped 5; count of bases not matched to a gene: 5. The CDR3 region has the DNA TGTGCCAGTAGTGCCGGGACAGGGGTAACCGGGGAGCTGTTTTTT. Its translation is CASSAGTGVTGELFF. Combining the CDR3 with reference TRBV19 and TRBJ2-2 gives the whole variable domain DGGITQSPKYLFRKEGQNVTLSCEQNLNHDAMYWYRQDPGQGLRLIYYSQIVNDFQKGDIAEGYSVSREKKESFPLTVTSAQKNPTAFYLCASSAGTGVTGELFFGEGSRLTVL.

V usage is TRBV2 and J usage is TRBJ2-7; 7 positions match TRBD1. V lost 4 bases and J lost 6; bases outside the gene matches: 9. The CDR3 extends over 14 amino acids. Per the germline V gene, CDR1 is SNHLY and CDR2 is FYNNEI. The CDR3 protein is CASSVIPGGSEQYF. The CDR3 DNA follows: TGTGCCAGCAGTGTCATTCCAGGGGGTAGCGAGCAGTACTTC.

The CDR3 spells CASSHGTPGADTQYF. The CDR3 region has the DNA TGTGCCAGCAGCCACGGGACTCCTGGGGCAGATACGCAGTATTTT. The chain has TRBV3-1 (or the pseudogene TRBV3-2) and TRBJ2-3, with D perhaps TRBD2 (6 bases). The V gene's germline CDR1 is LGHDT and CDR2 YNNKEL (reference sequence). The CDR3 covers 15 residues. V lost 3 bases to trimming and J lost 4 bases, with 14 bases between them.

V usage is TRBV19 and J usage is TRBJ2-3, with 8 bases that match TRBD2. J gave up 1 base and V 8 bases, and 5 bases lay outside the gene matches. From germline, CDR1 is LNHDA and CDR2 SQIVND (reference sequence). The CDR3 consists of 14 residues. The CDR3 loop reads CASRGGIGTDTQYF. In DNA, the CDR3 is TGTGCCAGTCGGGGGGGCATTGGCACAGATACGCAGTATTTT.

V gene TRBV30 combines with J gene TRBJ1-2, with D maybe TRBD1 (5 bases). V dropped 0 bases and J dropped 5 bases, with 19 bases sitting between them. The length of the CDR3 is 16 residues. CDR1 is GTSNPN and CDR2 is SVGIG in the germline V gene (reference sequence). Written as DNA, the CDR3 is TGTGCCTGGAGTGTGAGGCAACCAGGGCAAATTTATGGCTACACCTTC. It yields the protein CAWSVRQPGQIYGYTF.

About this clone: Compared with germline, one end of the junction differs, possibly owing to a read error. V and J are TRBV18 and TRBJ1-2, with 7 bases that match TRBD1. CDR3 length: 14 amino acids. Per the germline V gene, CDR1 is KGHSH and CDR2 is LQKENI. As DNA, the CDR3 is TGTGCCAGCTCACCTGCCGGGACAGTTCGTTTCTTCTTCTTC. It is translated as CASSPAGTVRFFFF. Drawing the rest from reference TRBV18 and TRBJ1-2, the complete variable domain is NAGVMQNPRHLVRRRGQEARLRCSPMKGHSHVYWYRQLPEEGLKFMVYLQKENIIDESGMPKERFSAEFPKEGPSILRIQQVVRGDSAAYFCASSPAGTVRFFFFGSGTRLTVV.

The CDR3 sequence: CASSRDRDYNEQFF. CDR3 bases: TGTGCCAGCAGCCGGGACAGGGACTACAATGAGCAGTTCTTC. This sequence joins TRBV11-3 and TRBJ2-1; 9 nucleotides align to TRBD1. Germline assignment: CDR1 SGHNT and CDR2 YENEEA. The CDR3 spans 14 residues. V gave up 5 bases and J gave up 3 bases; unmatched junction bases: 2. The full variable domain, its missing parts supplied by reference TRBV11-3 and TRBJ2-1, is EAGVVQSPRYKIIEKKQPVAFWCNPISGHNTLYWYLQNLGQGPELLIRYENEEAVDDSQLPKDRFSAERLKGVDSTLKIQPAELGDSAVYLCASSRDRDYNEQFFGPGTRLTVL.

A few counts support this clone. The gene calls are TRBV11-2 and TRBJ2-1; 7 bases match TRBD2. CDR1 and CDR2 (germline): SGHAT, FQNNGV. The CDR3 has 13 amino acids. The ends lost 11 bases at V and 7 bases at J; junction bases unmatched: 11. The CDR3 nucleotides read TGTGCCCTGGGCGGGGGAGGTGCGAATGAGCAGTTCTTC. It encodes CALGGGGANEQFF.

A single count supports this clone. Here the CDR3 DNA reads TGTGCCTGGAGTCCAAGGGGCCCCGAGCAGTACTTC. It is translated as CAWSPRGPEQYF. V gene TRBV30 combines with J gene TRBJ2-7; a possible D gene is TRBD1 (5 bases). CDR3 length equals 12 residues. V lost 2 bases and J 6 bases, leaving 11 bases between the germline ends. The germline V gene has CDR1 GTSNPN and CDR2 SVGIG (reference sequence).

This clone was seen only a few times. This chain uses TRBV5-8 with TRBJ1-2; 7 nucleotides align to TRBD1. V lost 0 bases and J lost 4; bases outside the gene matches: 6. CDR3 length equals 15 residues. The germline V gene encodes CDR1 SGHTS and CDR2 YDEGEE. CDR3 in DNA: TGTGCCAGCAGCTTGGCAGACAGGGTGCTCTATGGCTACACCTTC. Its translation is CASSLADRVLYGYTF.

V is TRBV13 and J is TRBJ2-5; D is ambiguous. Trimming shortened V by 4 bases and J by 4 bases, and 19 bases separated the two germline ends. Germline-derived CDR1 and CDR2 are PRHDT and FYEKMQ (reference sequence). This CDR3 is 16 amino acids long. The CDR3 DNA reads TGTGCCAGCAGCTCCTTACTATGGCCCCTTGGAGAGACCCAGTACTTC. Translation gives CASSSLLWPLGETQYF.